What follows is one TCR beta chain and its context. Enrolled during active infection, Seattle patients were then followed longitudinally. Original data processing: Amplification of reference gene primers provided the estimated nucleated cell counts. TCRdb's table, derived via immunoSEQ multiplex PCR, lists solely in-frame clones and lacks some. The V and J calls and the clone size are those of that table, but D and trimming were determined from the DNA. Among about 260,000 clones listed, over 80% were seen once. The data stem from a study of blood T cell repertoires in COVID-19. Study-level information: Acute and convalescent COVID-19 samples came from the United States, Italy and Spain. The analysed material was cDNA or gDNA that came from T cells, B-cell-depleted T cells, or PBMCs.

The sequenced sample consisted of peripheral blood. The sequence was collected from a woman aged 65 to 85 with COVID-19, enrolled during active disease.

The CDR3 nucleotides are TGCGCCAGCAGCCTTCGGGAGGGCTCCTACAATGAGCAGTTCTTC. Residues: CASSLREGSYNEQFF. The chain couples TRBV4-1 to TRBJ2-1; 8 nucleotides line up with TRBD2. The germline gives CDR1 MGHRA, CDR2 YSYEKL. J lost 0 bases, V lost 4 bases, and 2 bases had no gene match. This CDR3 comprises 15 residues.